The present TCR beta chain was sequenced within a study of blood T cell repertoires in COVID-19. This clone appeared a few times. Unmatched junction bases numbered 12, after V lost 10 bases and J lost 4 bases. The V gene's germline CDR1 is LNHDA and CDR2 SQIVND (reference sequence). The CDR3 has 15 residues. In the source study's methods: It was from reference gene primer amplification that nucleated cell counts were estimated. The method was immunoSEQ multiplex PCR; TCRdb's version includes in-frame clones alone and lacks a portion of them. The D gene and trimming were derived from the DNA, and the V and J assignments and clone size from that table. The data contain a few hundred thousand clones, 85% of them singletons.

The receptor comes from a man over 45 with active or convalescent COVID-19. The sample taken for sequencing was peripheral blood. This chain connects TRBV19 to TRBJ1-2; 10 nucleotides match TRBD1. The CDR3 sequence: CATTHRTGGTYGYTF. DNA for the CDR3: TGTGCCACCACCCACAGGACAGGGGGTACCTATGGCTACACCTTC.